This TCR beta chain was captured by sequencing in a study of control samples from healthy donors and cancer patients. This clone was seen once. Profiling relied on immunoSEQ multiplex PCR, and the TCRdb table lists in-frame clones only, not all of them. The sample shows 150,000 to 200,000 clones, 85% to 95% of them seen only once. The CDR3 extends over 17 amino acids. The germline V gene has CDR1 LGHDT and CDR2 YNNKEL (reference sequence). The ends lost 0 bases at V and 6 bases at J; junction bases unmatched: 10. The receptor comes from a young woman in good health. This sequence joins TRBV3-1 (or the pseudogene TRBV3-2) and TRBJ1-2, with 10 bases fitting TRBD1. Material: blood. The CDR3 bases are TGTGCCAGCAGCCAAGAATGGACAGGGGGTGAGTTGGATGGCTACACCTTC. Residues: CASSQEWTGGELDGYTF.